This T cell receptor beta chain was sequenced in a study of blood T cell repertoires in COVID-19. Trimming cost V 3 bases and J 3 bases; bases outside gene matches: 7. The length of the CDR3 is 15 residues. Germline V gene sequence: CDR1 SEHNR, CDR2 FQNEAQ (reference sequence). In the authors' workflow: Nucleated cell counts were estimated from reference gene primer amplification. Libraries were prepared by immunoSEQ multiplex PCR; TCRdb keeps only in-frame clonotypes and omits some of them. The V and J calls and clone size were taken over from that table, and D and trimming were inferred from the DNA. The table lists tens of thousands of clones, 70% to 90% of them singletons. Recruitment covered about 25 US areas and drew participants whose ages spanned roughly 18 to 90 years. Which cohort a participant joined came from the clinical history participants gave.

The chain uses TRBV7-9 and TRBJ1-1, with TRBD1 matching 7 bases. The sequence derives from a woman between 40 and 50 years old with acute COVID-19. Sequences were obtained from PBMCs or T cells enriched from blood (not recorded which). The CDR3 DNA sequence: TGTGCCAGCAGCTTCGCCAACAGGGGCCACACTGAAGCTTTCTTT. Translation: CASSFANRGHTEAFF.